The source of this TCR beta chain is a study of CDR3 diversity in severe acne. TCRdb redid the calling of the PCR reads with MiXCR, one entry per CDR3 protein. The profile shows almost 85,000 distinct CDR3 sequences, roughly 51% of them singletons. V was cut by 1 base and J by 6 bases, with 14 bases left in between. The CDR3 runs to 14 residues. Germline-derived CDR1 and CDR2 are SGHRS and YFSETQ. This clonotype was obtained from a male donor in good health, without acne. Sequenced input: blood. J is TRBJ2-7 and V is TRBV5-1; unclear D gene. CDR3 sequence: CASSLLPATGEQYF. In DNA, the CDR3 is TGCGCCAGCAGCTTGCTCCCAGCGACGGGCGAGCAGTACTTC.